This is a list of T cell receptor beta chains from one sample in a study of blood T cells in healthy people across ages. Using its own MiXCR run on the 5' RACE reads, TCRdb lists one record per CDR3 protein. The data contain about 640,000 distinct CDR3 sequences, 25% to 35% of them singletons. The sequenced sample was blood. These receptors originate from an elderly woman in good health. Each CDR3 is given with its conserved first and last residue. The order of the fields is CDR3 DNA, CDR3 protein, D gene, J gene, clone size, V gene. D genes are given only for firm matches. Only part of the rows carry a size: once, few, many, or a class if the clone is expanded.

CDR3 DNA: TGTGCCAGCGGGGCTAACTCTGGGGCCAACGTCCTGACTTTC
CDR3 protein: CASGANSGANVLTF
D gene: NA
J gene: TRBJ2-6
clone size: once
V gene: TRBV7-9

CDR3 DNA: TGTGCCAGCAGTTCCGGGGGGGGGCCAGAGACCCAGTACTTC
CDR3 protein: CASSSGGGPETQYF
D gene: TRBD2
J gene: TRBJ2-5
clone size: many
V gene: TRBV7-2

CDR3 DNA: TGCGCCAGCAGCCAAATGGTGGGGGCGAGCAATCAGCCCCAGCATTTT
CDR3 protein: CASSQMVGASNQPQHF
D gene: NA
J gene: TRBJ1-5
clone size: NA
V gene: TRBV4-3

CDR3 DNA: TGCGCCAGCAGCTTGGTTCCAGGGGTGTGGGAGCAGTACTTC
CDR3 protein: CASSLVPGVWEQYF
D gene: NA
J gene: TRBJ2-5
clone size: many
V gene: TRBV5-1

CDR3 DNA: TGTGCCAGCAGTTACCAGGCGGGGGGGAACAATGAGCAGTTCTTC
CDR3 protein: CASSYQAGGNNEQFF
D gene: TRBD2
J gene: TRBJ2-1
clone size: few
V gene: TRBV6-6

CDR3 DNA: TGTGCCAGCAGTTTGACGATGGGGTCCATTGGCTACACCTTC
CDR3 protein: CASSLTMGSIGYTF
D gene: NA
J gene: TRBJ1-2
clone size: many
V gene: TRBV28

CDR3 DNA: TGCGCCAGCAGCTTGGCGGACAGGGGATTTGGTGGGGCCAACGTCCTGACTTTC
CDR3 protein: CASSLADRGFGGANVLTF
D gene: TRBD1
J gene: TRBJ2-6
clone size: many
V gene: TRBV5-1

CDR3 DNA: TGTGCCAGCTCGACCAAAGGGGTCAGGGGCCACACTGAAGCTTTCTTT
CDR3 protein: CASSTKGVRGHTEAFF
D gene: NA
J gene: TRBJ1-1
clone size: NA
V gene: TRBV18

CDR3 DNA: TGTGCCAGCAGCCCCGGACAGGGCGTCTATGGCTACACCTTC
CDR3 protein: CASSPGQGVYGYTF
D gene: TRBD1
J gene: TRBJ1-2
clone size: many
V gene: TRBV5-6

CDR3 DNA: TGTGCCTGGAGTGTAACGGGAGCAGATACGCAGTATTTT
CDR3 protein: CAWSVTGADTQYF
D gene: NA
J gene: TRBJ2-3
clone size: many
V gene: TRBV30

CDR3 DNA: TGTGCCAGCAGTACGTCTGGGGGCGGGGAACTTTGGGAGACCCAGTACTTC
CDR3 protein: CASSTSGGGELWETQYF
D gene: NA
J gene: TRBJ2-5
clone size: NA
V gene: TRBV19

CDR3 DNA: TGTGCCAGCAGTCACTCCAGGGGCGAGCAGTACTTC
CDR3 protein: CASSHSRGEQYF
D gene: NA
J gene: TRBJ2-7
clone size: NA
V gene: TRBV27

CDR3 DNA: TGTGCTAGTGGCTGGAGCGGGAACACACACAATGAGCAGTTCTTC
CDR3 protein: CASGWSGNTHNEQFF
D gene: TRBD2
J gene: TRBJ2-1
clone size: NA
V gene: TRBV12-5

CDR3 DNA: TGTGCCAGCAGTTACTCGAGGAGTGGGGACAGAAAAGAGCAGTACTTC
CDR3 protein: CASSYSRSGDRKEQYF
D gene: TRBD1
J gene: TRBJ2-5
clone size: many
V gene: TRBV6-6

CDR3 DNA: TGCAGTGGGGAGGGACAGGGAAACACTGAAGCTTTCTTT
CDR3 protein: CSGEGQGNTEAFF
D gene: TRBD1
J gene: TRBJ1-1
clone size: many
V gene: TRBV20-1

CDR3 DNA: TGCAGTGCTGGAAGACAGGGTAGCACAGATACGCAGTATTTT
CDR3 protein: CSAGRQGSTDTQYF
D gene: TRBD1
J gene: TRBJ2-3
clone size: many
V gene: TRBV20-1

CDR3 DNA: TGTGCCAGCAGCTCACAATGGGGGAACGAGCAGTACTTC
CDR3 protein: CASSSQWGNEQYF
D gene: NA
J gene: TRBJ2-7
clone size: once
V gene: TRBV7-2

CDR3 DNA: TGCAGTGCTAGTTCTGTTAAGTCCACAGATACGCAGTATTTT
CDR3 protein: CSASSVKSTDTQYF
D gene: NA
J gene: TRBJ2-3
clone size: NA
V gene: TRBV20-1

CDR3 DNA: TGTGCCAGCAGCTTAGCCGGCAGGGTGGGAAGCACTGAAGCTTTCTTT
CDR3 protein: CASSLAGRVGSTEAFF
D gene: NA
J gene: TRBJ1-1
clone size: NA
V gene: TRBV7-9

CDR3 DNA: TGCGCCAGCAGCTTGTGGTTTGGACCCTACGAGCAGTACTTC
CDR3 protein: CASSLWFGPYEQYF
D gene: NA
J gene: TRBJ2-7
clone size: NA
V gene: TRBV5-1

CDR3 DNA: TGTGCCAGCAGGAGTGATCAGCCCCAGCATTTT
CDR3 protein: CASRSDQPQHF
D gene: NA
J gene: TRBJ1-5
clone size: many
V gene: TRBV6-6

CDR3 DNA: TGTGCCAGCAGTCCAGATTACCGTCGGAACACTGAAGCTTTCTTT
CDR3 protein: CASSPDYRRNTEAFF
D gene: NA
J gene: TRBJ1-1
clone size: many
V gene: TRBV27

CDR3 DNA: TGCAGTGCTAGTTGGGGGAGCGGGGAGCTGTTTTTT
CDR3 protein: CSASWGSGELFF
D gene: NA
J gene: TRBJ2-2
clone size: NA
V gene: TRBV20-1

CDR3 DNA: TGTGCCAGCAGCCAGCCGGGACAAGACAAAGAGACCCAGTACTTC
CDR3 protein: CASSQPGQDKETQYF
D gene: NA
J gene: TRBJ2-5
clone size: many
V gene: TRBV11-1

CDR3 DNA: TGTGCCAGCAGCTTAGTGCAGGGGCTCGTACAAGATACGCAGTATTTT
CDR3 protein: CASSLVQGLVQDTQYF
D gene: NA
J gene: TRBJ2-3
clone size: many
V gene: TRBV11-2

CDR3 DNA: TGCAGCGCCTGGGGGGCCAACGTCCTGACTTTC
CDR3 protein: CSAWGANVLTF
D gene: NA
J gene: TRBJ2-6
clone size: NA
V gene: TRBV29-1

CDR3 DNA: TGCAGTGCGTCACAAGTTACACCCTACGAGCAGTACTTC
CDR3 protein: CSASQVTPYEQYF
D gene: NA
J gene: TRBJ2-7
clone size: many
V gene: TRBV20-1

CDR3 DNA: TGTGCCAGCAGCCCCACATATACTGAAGCTTTCTTT
CDR3 protein: CASSPTYTEAFF
D gene: NA
J gene: TRBJ1-1
clone size: NA
V gene: TRBV7-2

CDR3 DNA: TGTGCCTGGAGTGTGGGACAGGGAATCCGGGAGCTGTTTTTT
CDR3 protein: CAWSVGQGIRELFF
D gene: TRBD1
J gene: TRBJ2-2
clone size: few
V gene: TRBV30

CDR3 DNA: TGTGCCAGCACCTCGGACAGGTACAATCAGCCCCAGCATTTT
CDR3 protein: CASTSDRYNQPQHF
D gene: TRBD1
J gene: TRBJ1-5
clone size: few
V gene: TRBV2

CDR3 DNA: TGTGCCAGCAGCTTGAGGGACAGGGGGTGGTACTTC
CDR3 protein: CASSLRDRGWYF
D gene: TRBD1
J gene: TRBJ2-5
clone size: few
V gene: TRBV5-6

CDR3 DNA: TGTGCCAGCAGCAGAAGACTAGCGGGGAATGAGCAGTTCTTC
CDR3 protein: CASSRRLAGNEQFF
D gene: TRBD2
J gene: TRBJ2-1
clone size: many
V gene: TRBV7-8

CDR3 DNA: TGTGCCACCAGCCCCACTGGGGGGAACACTGAAGCTTTCTTT
CDR3 protein: CATSPTGGNTEAFF
D gene: NA
J gene: TRBJ1-1
clone size: few
V gene: TRBV24-1

CDR3 DNA: TGTGCCAGCAGCTACAGAAGAACAGATACGCAGTATTTT
CDR3 protein: CASSYRRTDTQYF
D gene: NA
J gene: TRBJ2-3
clone size: NA
V gene: TRBV5-6

CDR3 DNA: TGCGCCAGCAGCTTCTCAGGGGATAAAGAGACCCAGTACTTC
CDR3 protein: CASSFSGDKETQYF
D gene: NA
J gene: TRBJ2-5
clone size: many
V gene: TRBV5-1

CDR3 DNA: TGTGCCAGCAGCACACGGAGCGGGGGGGCTTACGAGCAGTACTTC
CDR3 protein: CASSTRSGGAYEQYF
D gene: TRBD2
J gene: TRBJ2-7
clone size: many
V gene: TRBV7-2

CDR3 DNA: TGTGCCAGCAGCTTAGGTGGGACAGGGAGTTCACCCCTCCACTTT
CDR3 protein: CASSLGGTGSSPLHF
D gene: TRBD1
J gene: TRBJ1-6
clone size: NA
V gene: TRBV7-9

CDR3 DNA: TGCGCCAGCAGCTTTGGACTAGCGCCGAGGGCTACGCAGTATTTT
CDR3 protein: CASSFGLAPRATQYF
D gene: TRBD2
J gene: TRBJ2-3
clone size: many
V gene: TRBV5-1

CDR3 DNA: TGTGCCAGCAGCTTAGGTGGTCTTGGCACCGGGGAGCTGTTTTTT
CDR3 protein: CASSLGGLGTGELFF
D gene: NA
J gene: TRBJ2-2
clone size: few
V gene: TRBV7-3

CDR3 DNA: TGTGCCAGCAGCCCCCATGTGGCTGCCACCACAGATACGCAGTATTTT
CDR3 protein: CASSPHVAATTDTQYF
D gene: NA
J gene: TRBJ2-3
clone size: NA
V gene: TRBV9

CDR3 DNA: TGTGCCAGCAGCCGCCGAGGGGGGCTTGGCAATCAGCCCCAGCATTTT
CDR3 protein: CASSRRGGLGNQPQHF
D gene: NA
J gene: TRBJ1-5
clone size: NA
V gene: TRBV12-3/TRBV12-4

CDR3 DNA: TGTGCCACCAGCAGAGAATACCACACTGAAGCTTTCTTT
CDR3 protein: CATSREYHTEAFF
D gene: NA
J gene: TRBJ1-1
clone size: NA
V gene: TRBV15

CDR3 DNA: TGTGCCAGCAGCTTGGGATCCCTCGGTAGGGCTACCCAAGAGACCCAGTACTTC
CDR3 protein: CASSLGSLGRATQETQYF
D gene: NA
J gene: TRBJ2-5
clone size: many
V gene: TRBV5-4

CDR3 DNA: TGTGCCAGCAGCGGCGGTCATGGGGGTAATTCACCCCTCCACTTT
CDR3 protein: CASSGGHGGNSPLHF
D gene: NA
J gene: TRBJ1-6
clone size: NA
V gene: TRBV9

CDR3 DNA: TGTGCCTCCCAGGGGGACAGGGCAATTGGCACTGAAGCTTTCTTT
CDR3 protein: CASQGDRAIGTEAFF
D gene: TRBD1
J gene: TRBJ1-1
clone size: NA
V gene: TRBV6-6

CDR3 DNA: TGCAGTGCTGAGGCCCTGGGACAGGGGATAATAGATGAGCAGTTCTTC
CDR3 protein: CSAEALGQGIIDEQFF
D gene: TRBD1
J gene: TRBJ2-1
clone size: many
V gene: TRBV20-1

CDR3 DNA: TGTGCCTGGGGGACCGGGACTCCGAAAGAGACCCAGTACTTC
CDR3 protein: CAWGTGTPKETQYF
D gene: NA
J gene: TRBJ2-5
clone size: many
V gene: TRBV30

CDR3 DNA: TGTGCCACCAGTGACCCCCGACGGACAGGGATCCGTGAGCAGTACTTC
CDR3 protein: CATSDPRRTGIREQYF
D gene: TRBD1
J gene: TRBJ2-7
clone size: NA
V gene: TRBV24-1

CDR3 DNA: TGTGCCAGCAGCGGGACCAACTATAATTCACCCCTCCACTTT
CDR3 protein: CASSGTNYNSPLHF
D gene: NA
J gene: TRBJ1-6
clone size: NA
V gene: TRBV7-9

CDR3 DNA: TGTGCCAGCACCGCGACAGGGGGAAACGGGGCCAACGTCCTGACTTTC
CDR3 protein: CASTATGGNGANVLTF
D gene: TRBD1
J gene: TRBJ2-6
clone size: many
V gene: TRBV5-5